This TCR beta chain was documented in a study of blood T cell repertoires in COVID-19 (dated by TCRdb to about 2020). A note on the overall study: Samples covering the acute and convalescent phases of COVID-19 were provided by collaborators in the United States, Italy and Spain. The material from the prospective study consisted of cDNA or gDNA derived from T cells, B-cell-depleted T cells, or PBMCs. Deeply sampled blood TCRbeta repertoires from subjects exposed to, actively infected with, or recovered from COVID-19 were included in the dataset. The repertoires were made available in a free public database intended to serve as a resource for research on the immune response to SARS-CoV-2. Samples were obtained from the ongoing ImmuneRACE study (first 160 participants) and from 1,200 or so subjects provided by 6 global collaborators. A de-identified subject ID, COVID-19 status, age in years and sex were almost always included in the sample metadata. HLA class I and class II types, where available, came from metadata supplied by the sample provider rather than from assay-based typing. The full study reports these points: The amount of clinical and demographic metadata varied by source and participant and was provided uncurated.

From the cysteine up to the phenylalanine, the CDR3 has a length of 14 residues. The entry retains the CDR3 DNA only, 42 bases that are in frame from base 1. The germline V gene yields MNHEY for CDR1 and SVGAGI for CDR2. V and J are trimmed by 6 bases and 5 bases, and the gene matches miss 6 bases of the junction. On this clone: The target of this receptor is not known. No base quality information exists; no much larger clone differs at one position.

TCRbeta CDR3 regions were amplified from genomic DNA using the immunoSEQ Assay, a bias-controlled multiplex PCR. On the study's bioinformatics: The number of nucleated cells in each sample was estimated by amplification of reference gene primers within the assay. Sequence reads were collapsed and filtered to measure the absolute abundance of every unique TCRbeta CDR3 rearrangement. For each sample, productive Simpson clonality was calculated as the square root of Simpson's diversity index over productive rearrangements. TCRdb carries this immuneACCESS record with in-frame sequences only. Its versions omit some clonotypes, under half of them owing to an unresolved V gene in the studies checked, with the rest unexplained. From that table come the V and J calls and clone size; the DNA was used to work out D and trimming. In all, the sample holds approximately 530,000 clones, and 70% to 90% of those were seen once. The top ten constitute 7.5% to 9.5% of the sample.

In Seattle, one collaborating source enrolled patients while the infection was active and tracked those patients longitudinally over the course of disease. Each collaborating institution followed its own protocols to collect whole blood in K2EDTA tubes. For TCRbeta analysis, collaborator samples were shipped as frozen whole blood, as isolated PBMCs, or as DNA extracted from either sample type. The specimen sequenced was peripheral blood. This TCR came from a woman between 45 and 60 years old with COVID-19, enrolled during active disease. The sequence joins TRBV6-5 to TRBJ2-2; TRBD1 agrees with 7 junctional bases. Read as DNA, the sequence is TGTGCCAGCAGCCGACAGGGACAAACCGGGGAGCTGTTTTTT. The resulting protein is CASSRQGQTGELFF.